The subject of this entry is one TCR beta chain. What it recognizes is unknown. RNA was extracted and reverse transcribed into cDNA as the sequencing template. The repertoire was sequenced with immunoSEQ multiplex PCR; TCRdb's copy has only in-frame clones and lacks some. The table has 110,000 to 150,000 clones, approximately 86% seen once. The record originates from a study of CD8+ T cells in alopecia areata. Looking at the study overall: Twice daily, treated patients received 5 to 10 mg of oral tofacitinib. Regarding the study as a whole: Under tofacitinib, numerous expanded lesional clonotypes remained detectable in scalp and blood.

Sample treatment: oral pan-JAK inhibitor, 5-10 mg twice daily. Alopecia areata patients gave lesional scalp punch biopsies and peripheral blood samples. Sorting from PBMCs produced CD4+ and CD8+ T cells. Germline CDR1 is KGHSH and CDR2 is LQKENI. The CDR3 runs 14 residues. Trimming at V came to 5 bases and at J to 0 bases, leaving 1 base not matched to a gene. The genes are TRBV18 and TRBJ2-3; 8 positions match TRBD2. The sequence came from a human donor with alopecia areata. This sample comprised CD8+ T cells sorted from blood, obtained at week 4, from a patient treated with tofacitinib. CDR3 nucleotides: TGTGCCAGCTCAATAGCGGGGAGCACAGATACGCAGTATTTT. As protein: CASSIAGSTDTQYF.